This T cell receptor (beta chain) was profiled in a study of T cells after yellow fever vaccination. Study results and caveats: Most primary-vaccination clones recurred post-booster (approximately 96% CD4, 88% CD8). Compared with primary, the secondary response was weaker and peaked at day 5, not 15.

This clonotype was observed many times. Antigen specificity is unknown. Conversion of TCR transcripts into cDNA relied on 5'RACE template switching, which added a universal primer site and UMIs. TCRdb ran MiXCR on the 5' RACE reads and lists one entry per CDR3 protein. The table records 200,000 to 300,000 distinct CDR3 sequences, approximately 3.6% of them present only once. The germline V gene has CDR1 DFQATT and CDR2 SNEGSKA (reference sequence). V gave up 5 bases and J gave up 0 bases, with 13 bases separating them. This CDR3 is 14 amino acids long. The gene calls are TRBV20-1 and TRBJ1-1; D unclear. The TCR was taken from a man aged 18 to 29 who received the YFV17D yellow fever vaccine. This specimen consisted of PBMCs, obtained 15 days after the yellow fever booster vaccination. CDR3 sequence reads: CSARGAVLNTEAFF. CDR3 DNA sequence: TGCAGTGCTCGGGGAGCCGTCTTGAACACTGAAGCTTTCTTT.